The 15 T cell receptor beta chains presented below share a single source sample, sequenced in a study of blood T cell repertoires in COVID-19. Assay used: immunoSEQ multiplex PCR; TCRdb lists only in-frame clones, some missing. The table has roughly 250,000 clones, roughly 88% seen once; the top ten hold 2.1%. Sequencing was performed on peripheral blood. These receptors were collected from a woman between 35 and 50 years old who had recovered from COVID-19.

This rearrangement joins TRBV6-2 or TRBV6-3 to TRBJ2-7; no firm D call. The CDR3 totals 15 residues. Between the trimmed V and J ends, which lost 2 bases and 0 bases, there was a span of 11 bases. The germline gives CDR1 MNHEY, CDR2 SVGEGT. CDR3 coding DNA: TGTGCCAGCAGTTACACGGCGGAGAGCTCCTACGAGCAGTACTTC. As protein: CASSYTAESSYEQYF.

This chain uses TRBV23-1 with TRBJ2-2; TRBD1 matches 10 bases. TRBV23-1 is annotated as an ORF whose role is uncertain. This CDR3 is 17 amino acids long. V lost 2 bases to trimming and J lost 6 bases; unmatched junction nucleotides: 9. The CDR3 region is CASSQLVGQGMSGELFF. CDR3 nucleotides: TGCGCCAGCAGTCAACTCGTGGGACAGGGGATGTCCGGGGAGCTGTTTTTT.

J is TRBJ1-2 and V is TRBV11-2, with D uncertain. The CDR3 extends over 17 amino acids. With 1 base removed from V and 0 bases from J, the gap between germline ends came to 15 bases. CDR1 and CDR2 from the germline V gene are SGHAT and FQNNGV. Here the CDR3 reads CASSLAPGRSANYGYTF. In DNA form, the CDR3 reads TGTGCCAGCAGCTTAGCCCCTGGGAGGAGCGCTAACTATGGCTACACCTTC.

The chain recombines TRBV27 with TRBJ1-2; D is possibly TRBD1 (5 bases). CDR1 and CDR2 from the germline V gene are MNHEY and SMNVEV (reference sequence). The CDR3 is made up of 15 amino acids. Trimming removed 3 bases at V and 1 base at J, with 12 bases between. The CDR3 reads CASSLTRQRNYGYTF. DNA for the CDR3: TGTGCCAGCAGTTTGACACGACAGCGTAACTATGGCTACACCTTC.

This clone has only one observation. The genes are TRBV27 and TRBJ2-7; TRBD1 aligns across 8 bases. CDR1 and CDR2 (germline): MNHEY, SMNVEV (reference sequence). V gave up 0 bases and J gave up 2 bases; unmatched junction bases: 6. This CDR3 region has 16 residues. CDR3 bases: TGTGCCAGCAGTTTATCGAGGGCAGGGGGCGCCTACGAGCAGTACTTC. Residues: CASSLSRAGGAYEQYF.

The V gene is TRBV6-5, the J gene TRBJ2-1; 9 bases are shared with TRBD2. The junction had 4 bases not matched to a gene; V was cut back by 7 bases and J by 9 bases. Looked up from germline, CDR1 is MNHEY and CDR2 is SVGAGI. The CDR3 is made up of 12 amino acids. CDR3 nucleotide sequence: TGTGCCAGCACTCGCGGGGGGGGTGAGCAGTTCTTC. Residues: CASTRGGGEQFF.

The V gene is TRBV5-6, the J gene TRBJ1-2, with TRBD1 matching 7 bases. Trimming took 4 bases from V and 3 from J; bases not matched to a gene: 3. The CDR3 spans 13 residues. Germline CDR1 reads SGHDT; CDR2 reads YYEEEE. CDR3 coding DNA: TGTGCCAGCAGCCAAGACAGGGACTATGGCTACACCTTC. Its translation is CASSQDRDYGYTF.

The chain combines TRBV6-5 with TRBJ1-2; tentative D call: TRBD1 (5 bases). The CDR3 sequence is 13 residues long. V was shortened by 6 bases and J by 1 base, with 9 bases between the two germline ends. Germline V gene lookup returns CDR1 MNHEY and CDR2 SVGAGI. The CDR3 DNA is TGTGCCAGCAGACCCGACAGTAACTATGGCTACACCTTC. It codes for CASRPDSNYGYTF.

The CDR3 DNA sequence: TGCGCCAGCAGCCAAGATCGTCAGCGGGAGCTAGGTGAGCAGTTCTTC. Its protein product is CASSQDRQRELGEQFF. The V call is TRBV4-3, the J call TRBJ2-1, with 8 bases that match TRBD2. Germline CDR1 LGHNA, CDR2 YSLEER. The CDR3 runs to 16 residues. With V trimmed by 0 bases and J by 9 bases, 10 bases remained unmatched.

This rearrangement joins TRBV4-2 to TRBJ1-4, with TRBD1 matching over 10 bases. V was clipped by 2 bases and J by 5 bases; unmatched bases: 5. Germline values: CDR1 LGHNA, CDR2 YNFKEQ. This CDR3 comprises 16 residues. The CDR3 region is CASSQSTGGGNEKLFF. The CDR3 DNA sequence: TGTGCCAGCAGCCAATCGACAGGGGGCGGAAATGAAAAACTGTTTTTT.

The chain joins TRBV10-3 to TRBJ1-5; possible D gene TRBD1, 5 bases. Germline CDR1 ENHRY, CDR2 SYGVKD. The CDR3 has 15 amino acids. Trimming removed 3 bases at V and 5 bases at J, with 14 bases between. The chain's CDR3 is CAISDSTVPYQPQHF. The CDR3 coding sequence is TGTGCCATCAGTGACTCGACAGTTCCTTATCAGCCCCAGCATTTT.

The rearrangement joins TRBV4-1 to TRBJ2-2; D unclear. Germline V lookup: CDR1 MGHRA, CDR2 YSYEKL. The V gene lost 2 bases and the J gene lost 0 bases, with 16 bases spanning the gap. The CDR3 is 18 amino acids. Here the CDR3 DNA reads TGCGCCAGCAGCCAATTCGCGATGAGGTCTTCGAACACCGGGGAGCTGTTTTTT. It is translated as CASSQFAMRSSNTGELFF.

V gene TRBV6-5 combines with J gene TRBJ2-7, with a weak D call TRBD1 (5 bases). Germline V lookup: CDR1 MNHEY, CDR2 SVGAGI. The CDR3 has 14 amino acids. Trimming left V 6 bases short and J 1 base short, with 13 bases between. CDR3 protein: CASRQGLLSYEQYF. The CDR3 DNA sequence: TGTGCCAGCAGGCAGGGTCTCTTATCCTACGAGCAGTACTTC.

J is TRBJ1-3 and V is TRBV4-3; D not certain. With 0 bases removed from V and 0 bases from J, the gap between germline ends came to 6 bases. Germline V gene lookup returns CDR1 LGHNA and CDR2 YSLEER. The CDR3 is 15 amino acids. Here the CDR3 DNA reads TGCGCCAGCAGCCAAGATCTTAGCTCTGGAAACACCATATATTTT. Residues: CASSQDLSSGNTIYF.

This rearrangement joins TRBV10-3 to TRBJ2-1; possibly TRBD2 for D (7 bases). The CDR3 contains 15 residues. Germline CDR1 and CDR2: ENHRY and SYGVKD. The ends were cut back, 3 bases at V and 4 bases at J, with 13 bases in the middle. Here the CDR3 DNA reads TGTGCCATCAGTGATGAGGGGGGGGGATACAATGAGCAGTTCTTC. The encoded protein is CAISDEGGGYNEQFF.